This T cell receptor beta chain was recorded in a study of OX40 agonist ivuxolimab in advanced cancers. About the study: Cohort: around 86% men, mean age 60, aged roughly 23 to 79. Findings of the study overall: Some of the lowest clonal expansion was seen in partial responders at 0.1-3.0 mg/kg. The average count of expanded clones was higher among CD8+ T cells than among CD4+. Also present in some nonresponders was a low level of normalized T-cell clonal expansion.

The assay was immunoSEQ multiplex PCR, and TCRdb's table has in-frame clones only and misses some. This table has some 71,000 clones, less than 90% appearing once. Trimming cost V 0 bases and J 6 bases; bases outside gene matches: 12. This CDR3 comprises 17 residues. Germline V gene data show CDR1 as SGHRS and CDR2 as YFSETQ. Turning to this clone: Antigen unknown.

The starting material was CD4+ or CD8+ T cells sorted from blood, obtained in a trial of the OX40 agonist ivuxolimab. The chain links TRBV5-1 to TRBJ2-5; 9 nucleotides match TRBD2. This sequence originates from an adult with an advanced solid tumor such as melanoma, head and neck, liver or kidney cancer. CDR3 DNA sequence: TGCGCCAGCAGCTTGGGTGCTAGCGGGATGAGCGCCCAGACCCAGTACTTC. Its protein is CASSLGASGMSAQTQYF. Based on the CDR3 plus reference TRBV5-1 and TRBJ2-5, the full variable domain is KAGVTQTPRYLIKTRGQQVTLSCSPISGHRSVSWYQQTPGQGLQFLFEYFSETQRNKGNFPGRFSGRQFSNSRSEMNVSTLELGDSALYLCASSLGASGMSAQTQYFGPGTRLLVL.